The table lists the clone carrying this T cell receptor (beta chain) with many counts. The target antigen is unknown. Diagnoses were established using clinical symptoms, serum thyroxine and TRAb, thyroid ultrasound and orbital computed tomography. This sample is drawn from a study of T cells in Graves' hyperthyroidism and ophthalmopathy. Study findings and constraints: Most thyroid clonotypes expanded above 0.001 were also detected in blood.

Using RNA transcripts as the source, TCR beta CDR3 regions were amplified. A first-round RT-PCR of the TCR CDR3 used the HTBI primer set. MiXCR, applied by TCRdb to the multiplex PCR reads, yields one record per CDR3 protein. The table has approximately 690,000 distinct CDR3 sequences, about 14% seen once. CDR1 and CDR2 from the germline V gene are SGHTA and FQGTGA. The CDR3 loop spans 12 amino acids. Trimming removed 8 bases at V and 6 bases at J, with 10 bases between. This sequence was found in a woman aged 45 to 65 with Graves' ophthalmopathy. V usage is TRBV7-3 and J usage is TRBJ2-2; D call uncertain. Sample: blood. The CDR3 DNA reads as TGTGCCAGCGGCGTTCCCCCCGGGGAGCTGTTTTTT. It yields the protein CASGVPPGELFF.